The rows below give T cell receptor beta chains drawn from one sample of a study of response to subunit inactivated influenza vaccine. MiXCR, run by TCRdb on the RT-PCR reads, gives a single entry per CDR3 protein. The repertoire holds fewer than 800,000 distinct CDR3 sequences, with 15% to 17% as singletons. The source material was PBMCs from blood, sampled about 13 days after vaccination. These receptors were collected from a man aged 45-65 years who received an inactivated influenza vaccine. CDR3s leave out the opening cysteine and the closing phenylalanine or tryptophan. Some rows mark clone size as missing; the rest say once, few, many or name a class of expanded clone.

v_call | clone_size | cdr3_aa
TRBV5-1 | . | ASSLRDRPRTEAF
TRBV6-5 | . | ASSYSNTGANVLT
TRBV12-3/TRBV12-4 | few | ASSPYMVDTDTQY
TRBV7-2 | . | ASSLDAVSQF
TRBV20-1 | . | SARAGLRAYNEQF
TRBV11-2 | . | ASRREAGNNEQF
TRBV7-9 | . | ASSLASKGSGYT
TRBV28 | . | ASSSLGLAGTSYEQY
TRBV24-1 | . | ATSASAIAGYATTDTQY
TRBV3-1 | . | ASSHTNPLAGGFVEQY
TRBV7-2 | . | ASSLAFWGARTKNIQY
TRBV7-8 | . | ASSLAIWQF
TRBV6-2/TRBV6-3 | few | ASTQWESYNEQF
TRBV6-1 | . | ASRGGGQETQY